Listed below are T cell receptor beta chains from one sample, sequenced in a study of shared T cell receptors in the human thymus. Produced via immunoSEQ multiplex PCR; TCRdb's table is partial and in-frame only. This table has hundreds of thousands of clones, roughly 88% appearing once. These same records also appear under a second study, on human thymus T cells.

Sample: thymocytes. These receptors were taken from a boy under three years old with a congenital heart defect. CDR3s include the opening cysteine and the closing phenylalanine or tryptophan. D genes are given only for firm matches. Clone size, where shown, is once, few, many, or a class for clones that have expanded.

d_call: -; j_call: TRBJ2-3; clone_size: -; v_call: TRBV28; cdr3_aa: CASSFLLSGTSTDTQYF; cdr3_nt: TGTGCCAGCAGTTTCCTCCTTAGCGGAACTAGCACAGATACGCAGTATTTT
d_call: TRBD1; j_call: TRBJ2-7; clone_size: -; v_call: TRBV7-9; cdr3_aa: CASSPPGQGYEQYF; cdr3_nt: TGTGCCAGCAGCCCCCCGGGACAGGGTTACGAGCAGTACTTC
d_call: -; j_call: TRBJ1-2; clone_size: -; v_call: TRBV7-8; cdr3_aa: CASSWAQGYGYTF; cdr3_nt: TGTGCCAGCAGCTGGGCACAGGGCTATGGCTACACCTTC
d_call: -; j_call: TRBJ1-3; clone_size: -; v_call: TRBV14; cdr3_aa: CASSQRSSGNTIYF; cdr3_nt: TGTGCCAGCAGCCAACGGAGCTCTGGAAACACCATATATTTT
d_call: -; j_call: TRBJ1-2; clone_size: -; v_call: TRBV10-3; cdr3_aa: CAIRKQTTYGYTF; cdr3_nt: TGTGCCATCAGGAAACAGACCACTTATGGCTACACCTTC
d_call: TRBD1; j_call: TRBJ2-3; clone_size: -; v_call: TRBV5-5; cdr3_aa: CASSPTGDAQYF; cdr3_nt: TGTGCCAGCAGCCCTACAGGGGACGCGCAGTATTTT
d_call: -; j_call: TRBJ1-4; clone_size: -; v_call: TRBV15; cdr3_aa: CATSPRGGDEKLFF; cdr3_nt: TGTGCCACCAGCCCTAGGGGAGGGGATGAAAAACTGTTTTTT
d_call: TRBD2; j_call: TRBJ2-1; clone_size: -; v_call: TRBV4-1; cdr3_aa: CASSRKIVGLAGGLNEQFF; cdr3_nt: TGCGCCAGCAGCCGAAAGATAGTGGGACTAGCGGGAGGACTCAATGAGCAGTTCTTC
d_call: -; j_call: TRBJ2-5; clone_size: -; v_call: TRBV4-3; cdr3_aa: CASSQDRQRPYQETQYF; cdr3_nt: TGCGCCAGCAGCCAAGATCGGCAGCGACCTTACCAAGAGACCCAGTACTTC
d_call: -; j_call: TRBJ1-1; clone_size: -; v_call: TRBV5-4; cdr3_aa: CASSPPGGFPEAFF; cdr3_nt: TGTGCCAGCAGCCCGCCAGGAGGGTTCCCTGAAGCTTTCTTT
d_call: -; j_call: TRBJ2-7; clone_size: -; v_call: TRBV6-5; cdr3_aa: CASSSLWGAYEQYF; cdr3_nt: TGTGCCAGCAGCTCCTTATGGGGGGCCTACGAGCAGTACTTC
d_call: -; j_call: TRBJ2-5; clone_size: -; v_call: TRBV2; cdr3_aa: CASRRRGQRAGETQYF; cdr3_nt: TGTGCCAGCAGGCGGCGGGGTCAGCGGGCGGGAGAGACCCAGTACTTC
d_call: -; j_call: TRBJ2-7; clone_size: -; v_call: TRBV6-1; cdr3_aa: CASTEGGSVTEQYF; cdr3_nt: TGTGCCAGCACCGAAGGGGGTTCGGTTACCGAGCAGTACTTC
d_call: -; j_call: TRBJ1-1; clone_size: once; v_call: TRBV27; cdr3_aa: CASIINTPGMNTEAFF; cdr3_nt: TGTGCCAGCATCATTAACACCCCGGGGATGAACACTGAAGCTTTCTTT
d_call: TRBD2; j_call: TRBJ2-3; clone_size: once; v_call: TRBV30; cdr3_aa: CAWSDKREGTDTQYF; cdr3_nt: TGTGCCTGGAGTGATAAGCGGGAGGGCACAGATACGCAGTATTTT
d_call: -; j_call: TRBJ1-2; clone_size: -; v_call: TRBV20-1; cdr3_aa: CSARDKSRNTF; cdr3_nt: TGCAGTGCTAGAGATAAGAGTCGTAACACCTTC
d_call: -; j_call: TRBJ1-2; clone_size: -; v_call: TRBV29-1; cdr3_aa: CSVRTVYGYTF; cdr3_nt: TGCAGCGTTCGGACAGTCTATGGCTACACCTTC
d_call: -; j_call: TRBJ1-1; clone_size: -; v_call: TRBV25-1; cdr3_aa: CASSVGGDTEAFF; cdr3_nt: TGTGCCAGCAGTGTAGGAGGGGACACTGAAGCTTTCTTT
d_call: -; j_call: TRBJ2-2; clone_size: -; v_call: TRBV9; cdr3_aa: CASSVDGQTDTGELFF; cdr3_nt: TGTGCCAGCAGCGTAGATGGTCAAACAGACACCGGGGAGCTGTTTTTT
d_call: -; j_call: TRBJ2-3; clone_size: -; v_call: TRBV7-3; cdr3_aa: CASSLTGAAGTDTQYF; cdr3_nt: TGTGCCAGCAGCTTAACAGGGGCGGCCGGCACAGATACGCAGTATTTT
d_call: TRBD2; j_call: TRBJ2-5; clone_size: few; v_call: TRBV14; cdr3_aa: CASSPGTSGSYQETQYF; cdr3_nt: TGTGCCAGCAGCCCTGGGACTAGCGGGTCGTACCAAGAGACCCAGTACTTC
d_call: TRBD1; j_call: TRBJ1-2; clone_size: -; v_call: TRBV11-2; cdr3_aa: CASSPATGTGTYGYTF; cdr3_nt: TGTGCCAGCAGCCCCGCGACCGGGACAGGGACTTATGGCTACACCTTC
d_call: -; j_call: TRBJ2-3; clone_size: -; v_call: TRBV6-9; cdr3_aa: CASSSGHTDTQYF; cdr3_nt: TGTGCCAGCAGTAGCGGCCACACAGATACGCAGTATTTT
d_call: TRBD1; j_call: TRBJ2-7; clone_size: -; v_call: TRBV6-4; cdr3_aa: CASSDRTGGGGSSYEQYF; cdr3_nt: TGTGCCAGCAGTGACCGGACAGGGGGAGGTGGCAGCTCCTACGAGCAGTACTTC
d_call: TRBD1; j_call: TRBJ2-7; clone_size: -; v_call: TRBV20-1; cdr3_aa: CSAATGEQYF; cdr3_nt: TGCAGTGCTGCGACAGGGGAGCAGTACTTC
d_call: TRBD1; j_call: TRBJ1-5; clone_size: -; v_call: TRBV30; cdr3_aa: CAWSFSWDRVSLRSSDNQPQHF; cdr3_nt: TGTGCCTGGAGTTTTAGTTGGGACAGGGTTAGTCTGCGGTCATCGGACAATCAGCCCCAGCATTTT
d_call: TRBD2; j_call: TRBJ2-2; clone_size: few; v_call: TRBV14; cdr3_aa: CASSQDDGTSGCTGELFF; cdr3_nt: TGTGCCAGCAGCCAAGACGACGGGACTAGCGGGTGTACCGGGGAGCTGTTTTTT
d_call: TRBD1; j_call: TRBJ1-3; clone_size: -; v_call: TRBV30; cdr3_aa: CAWSVTGAQSIRPGNTIYF; cdr3_nt: TGTGCCTGGAGTGTGACAGGGGCACAATCGATTAGACCTGGAAACACCATATATTTT
d_call: -; j_call: TRBJ2-3; clone_size: -; v_call: TRBV29-1; cdr3_aa: CSVERQATDTQYF; cdr3_nt: TGCAGCGTTGAAAGGCAGGCCACAGATACGCAGTATTTT
d_call: TRBD1; j_call: TRBJ2-7; clone_size: -; v_call: TRBV11-2; cdr3_aa: CASSRDRGEGNEQYF; cdr3_nt: TGTGCCAGCAGCCGAGACAGGGGTGAGGGGAACGAGCAGTACTTC
d_call: TRBD2; j_call: TRBJ2-7; clone_size: -; v_call: TRBV6-5; cdr3_aa: CASRGLAEFHEQYF; cdr3_nt: TGTGCCAGCAGGGGACTAGCGGAATTCCACGAGCAGTACTTC
d_call: -; j_call: TRBJ1-1; clone_size: -; v_call: TRBV5-6; cdr3_aa: CASSLDDNRPGGTEAFF; cdr3_nt: TGTGCCAGCAGCTTGGACGACAATCGGCCCGGGGGGACTGAAGCTTTCTTT
d_call: -; j_call: TRBJ2-1; clone_size: few; v_call: TRBV27; cdr3_aa: CASSLPKGRGSSYNEQFF; cdr3_nt: TGTGCCAGCAGTTTACCGAAGGGAAGGGGAAGCTCCTACAATGAGCAGTTCTTC
d_call: TRBD1; j_call: TRBJ2-7; clone_size: -; v_call: TRBV11-3; cdr3_aa: CASSLARLIGQAFYEQYF; cdr3_nt: TGTGCCAGCAGCTTAGCACGCCTCATCGGACAGGCATTTTACGAGCAGTACTTC
d_call: TRBD2; j_call: TRBJ2-7; clone_size: few; v_call: TRBV4-1; cdr3_aa: CASSQGWTSGHTGYEQYF; cdr3_nt: TGCGCCAGCAGCCAAGGTTGGACTAGCGGACACACCGGGTACGAGCAGTACTTC
d_call: TRBD1; j_call: TRBJ2-1; clone_size: -; v_call: TRBV10-3; cdr3_aa: CAISEEGQGNNEQFF; cdr3_nt: TGTGCCATCAGTGAGGAGGGACAGGGGAACAATGAGCAGTTCTTC
d_call: -; j_call: TRBJ1-2; clone_size: -; v_call: TRBV7-9; cdr3_aa: CASSLRQGRHYGYTF; cdr3_nt: TGTGCCAGCAGCTTAAGGCAGGGTAGGCACTATGGCTACACCTTC
d_call: -; j_call: TRBJ1-2; clone_size: -; v_call: TRBV29-1; cdr3_aa: CSVESGGIYYGYTF; cdr3_nt: TGCAGCGTTGAAAGCGGGGGAATCTACTATGGCTACACCTTC
d_call: TRBD2; j_call: TRBJ2-7; clone_size: -; v_call: TRBV6-4; cdr3_aa: CASSENGGGAGGYEQYF; cdr3_nt: TGTGCCAGCAGTGAAAACGGTGGCGGAGCGGGGGGCTACGAGCAGTACTTC